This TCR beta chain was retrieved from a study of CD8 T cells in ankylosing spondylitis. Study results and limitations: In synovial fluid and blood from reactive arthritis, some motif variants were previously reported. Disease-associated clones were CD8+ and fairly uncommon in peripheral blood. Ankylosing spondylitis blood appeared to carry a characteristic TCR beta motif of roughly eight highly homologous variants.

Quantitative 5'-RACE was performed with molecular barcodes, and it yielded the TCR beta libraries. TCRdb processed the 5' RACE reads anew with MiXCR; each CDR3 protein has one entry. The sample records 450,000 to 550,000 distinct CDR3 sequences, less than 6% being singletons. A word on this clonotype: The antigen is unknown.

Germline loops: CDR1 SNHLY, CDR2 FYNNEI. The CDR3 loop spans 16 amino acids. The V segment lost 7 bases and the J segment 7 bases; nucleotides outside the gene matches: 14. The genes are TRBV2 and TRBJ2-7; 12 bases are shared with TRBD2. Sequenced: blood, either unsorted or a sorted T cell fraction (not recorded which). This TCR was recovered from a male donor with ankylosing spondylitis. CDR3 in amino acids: CASIFNRLAGAGEQYF. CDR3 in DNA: TGTGCCAGCATTTTTAACAGACTAGCGGGAGCAGGGGAGCAGTACTTC. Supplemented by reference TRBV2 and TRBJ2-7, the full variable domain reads EPEVTQTPSHQVTQMGQEVILRCVPISNHLYFYWYRQILGQKVEFLVSFYNNEISEKSEIFDDQFSVERPDGSNFTLKIRSTKLEDSAMYFCASIFNRLAGAGEQYFGPGTRLTVT.